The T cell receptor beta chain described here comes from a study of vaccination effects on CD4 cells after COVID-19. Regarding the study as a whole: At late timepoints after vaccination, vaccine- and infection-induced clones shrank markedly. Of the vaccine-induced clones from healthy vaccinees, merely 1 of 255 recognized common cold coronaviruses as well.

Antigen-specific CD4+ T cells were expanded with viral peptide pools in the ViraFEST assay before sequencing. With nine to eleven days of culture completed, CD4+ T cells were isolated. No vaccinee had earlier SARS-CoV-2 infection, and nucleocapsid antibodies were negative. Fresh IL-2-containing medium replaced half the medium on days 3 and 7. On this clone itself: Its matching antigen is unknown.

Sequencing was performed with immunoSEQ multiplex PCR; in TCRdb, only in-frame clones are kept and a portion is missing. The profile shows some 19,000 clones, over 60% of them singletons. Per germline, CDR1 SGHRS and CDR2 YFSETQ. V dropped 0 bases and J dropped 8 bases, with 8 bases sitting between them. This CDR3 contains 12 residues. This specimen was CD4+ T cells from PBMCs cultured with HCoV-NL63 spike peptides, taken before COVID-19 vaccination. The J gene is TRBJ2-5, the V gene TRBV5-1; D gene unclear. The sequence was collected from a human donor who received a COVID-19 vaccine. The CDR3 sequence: CASSLVGETQYF. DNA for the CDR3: TGCGCCAGCAGCTTGGTTGGCGAAACCCAGTACTTC.